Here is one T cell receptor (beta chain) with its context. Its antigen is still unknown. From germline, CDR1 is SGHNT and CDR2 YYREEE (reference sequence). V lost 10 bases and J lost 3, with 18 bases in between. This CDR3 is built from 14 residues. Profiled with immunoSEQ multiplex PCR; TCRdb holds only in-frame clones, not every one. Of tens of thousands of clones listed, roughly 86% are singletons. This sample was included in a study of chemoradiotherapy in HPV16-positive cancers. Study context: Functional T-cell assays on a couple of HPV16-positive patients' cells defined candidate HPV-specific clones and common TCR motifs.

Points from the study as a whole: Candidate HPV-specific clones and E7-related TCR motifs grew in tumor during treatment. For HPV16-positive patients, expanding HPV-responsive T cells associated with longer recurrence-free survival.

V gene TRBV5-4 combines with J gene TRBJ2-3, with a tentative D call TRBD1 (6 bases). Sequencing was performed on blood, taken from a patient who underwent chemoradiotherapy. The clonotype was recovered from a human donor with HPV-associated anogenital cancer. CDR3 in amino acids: CAVLDQQGTDTQYF. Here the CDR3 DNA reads TGTGCCGTCCTCGACCAGCAGGGGACAGATACGCAGTATTTT.